This T cell receptor (beta chain) was identified during a study of T cells in Graves' hyperthyroidism and ophthalmopathy. TCR beta CDR3 region amplification was performed from RNA transcripts. HTBI primers were employed in a first-round RT-PCR of the TCR CDR3. TCRdb reanalysed the multiplex PCR reads using MiXCR and keeps one entry per CDR3 protein. The top ten clones hold 7.5% to 9.5% of a sample with 800,000 or so distinct CDR3 sequences, 38% of them seen once. There are 13 residues in the CDR3. The V gene end was trimmed by 5 bases and the J gene end by 8 bases; junction bases not matched to a gene: 8. Germline values: CDR1 DFQATT, CDR2 SNEGSKA (reference sequence). This clonotype was seen only a few times.

Sequencing input: blood. The chain employs TRBV20-1 and TRBJ2-2; 7 nucleotides agree with TRBD1. This receptor was taken from a man aged 18 to 30 with Graves' hyperthyroidism. CDR3 sequence reads: CSAPTGSMGELFF. The DNA of the CDR3 is TGCAGTGCTCCGACAGGGTCCATGGGGGAGCTGTTTTTT.